This TCR beta chain came from a study of T cell repertoires in cytomegalovirus infection. In the study overall: A matching HLA type, together with CMV infection, was signaled by public TCR beta signatures. Regarding the study as a whole: Pooled public TCR beta family frequency picked out CMV carriers with the relevant HLA. Clonotypes of TCR beta that were HLA-C-restricted and CMV-specific dominated the ex vivo response.

V shed 1 base, J shed 8 bases, and the junction held 7 bases outside the gene matches. Per the germline V gene, CDR1 is SGHVS and CDR2 is FNYEAQ. The CDR3 covers 15 residues. TCRdb used MiXCR to reprocess the reads, holding one entry per CDR3 protein. The sample comprises 100,000 to 150,000 distinct CDR3 sequences, approximately 24% of which are singletons, and almost 35% rests with the top ten. This clonotype was picked up many times. The antigen is undetermined. Sequencing input: PBMCs, sequenced either directly or after in vitro stimulation (not recorded which). The J gene is TRBJ1-2, the V gene TRBV7-6; 10 nucleotides match TRBD1. This clonotype was obtained from a human donor in good health (CMV status not recorded). Some clones in this sample may be carry-over from other donors' samples. The CDR3 DNA reads TGTGCCAGCAGCTTAGAAGAGACAGGGGGCGACGGCTACACCTTC. As protein: CASSLEETGGDGYTF.